The 24 T cell receptor beta chains presented below share a single source sample, sequenced in a study of tumor and adjacent non-tumor tissue in lung cancer. The library came from three nested PCR rounds adapted from ARM-PCR protocols. TCRdb ran MiXCR on the multiplex PCR reads and lists one entry per CDR3 protein. The repertoire holds approximately 68,000 distinct CDR3 sequences, with 76% as singletons. No cell sorting was done before RNA was extracted from the tissue. The normal lung tissue was taken more than 3 cm from the tumor edge. The sample taken for sequencing was distant non-tumor lung tissue. These receptors originate from a man aged 55 to 70 with non-small cell lung cancer.

Details on this clonotype: A much larger clone lies a single base off, so this may be a read error. The V and J genes are TRBV6-6 and TRBJ1-2; tentatively, D is TRBD1 (5 bases). V lost 6 bases, J lost 6 bases, and 8 bases lay in between. The germline gives CDR1 MNHNY, CDR2 SVGAGI (reference sequence). The CDR3 loop spans 11 amino acids. CDR3 DNA: TGTGCCAGCAGCCCAGGGAATGGCTACACCTTC. Its translation is CASSPGNGYTF.

A word on this clonotype: A read error may be the cause here, since a much bigger clone is one base away. The chain links TRBV28 to TRBJ2-1, with TRBD2 as a possible D gene (5 bases). The CDR3 is made up of 15 amino acids. The germline V gene encodes CDR1 MDHEN and CDR2 SYDVKM. In nucleotides, the CDR3 is TGTGCCAGCAGTGGCGGACTTACCTCCTACAATGAGCATTTCTTC. Translation gives CASSGGLTSYNEHFF. The variable domain in full, completed from reference TRBV28 and TRBJ2-1, reads DVKVTQSSRYLVKRTGEKVFLECVQDMDHENMFWYRQDPGLGLRLIYFSYDVKMKEKGDIPEGYSVSREKKERFSLILESASTNQTSMYLCASSGGLTSYNEHFFGPGTRLTVL.

The rearrangement joins TRBV5-4 to TRBJ2-6; TRBD2 might be the D (5 bases). CDR3 length: 15 residues. Germline V gene sequence: CDR1 SGHNT, CDR2 YYREEE (reference sequence). Trimming stripped 4 bases from V and 2 bases from J, with 10 bases between. DNA for the CDR3: TGTGCCAGCAGCATCGTGAGGGCTGGGGCCAACGTCCTGACTTTC. Translated: CASSIVRAGANVLTF.

In regard to this clonotype: Compared with germline, one end of the junction differs, possibly owing to a read error. The chain joins TRBV6-1 to TRBJ1-2; D not certain. This CDR3 spans 14 amino acids. Germline CDR1 is MNHNS and CDR2 is SASEGT. CDR3 in amino acids: CVSCEGITAYGYTF. The CDR3 DNA sequence: TGTGTCAGCTGTGAAGGCATAACTGCCTATGGCTACACCTTC.

The chain combines TRBV6-2 or TRBV6-3 with TRBJ1-4, with 10 bases matching TRBD1. The germline V gene encodes CDR1 MNHEY and CDR2 SVGEGT. The CDR3 extends over 14 amino acids. The V gene end was trimmed by 10 bases and the J gene end by 10 bases; junction bases not matched to a gene: 12. The CDR3 spells CANIPRDRGPKLFF. CDR3 nucleotides: TGTGCCAACATCCCGCGGGACAGGGGACCAAAACTGTTTTTT.

This clonotype was picked up a small number of times. A read error may produce the germline difference seen at one junction end. J is TRBJ2-7 and V is TRBV29-1, with D perhaps given as TRBD1 or TRBD2 (5 bases each). The CDR3 spans 12 residues. Germline V gene sequence: CDR1 SQVTM, CDR2 ANQGSEA. The CDR3 bases are TGCAGCGTTGAAAGGGAAGGGGACGAGCAGTATTTC. It encodes CSVEREGDEQYF.

A remark on this clonotype: The junction shows a germline mismatch at one end, possibly a read error. The chain uses TRBV6-2 or TRBV6-3 and TRBJ2-7; 13 nucleotides match TRBD2. Germline CDR1 MNHEY, CDR2 SVGEGT. The CDR3 extends over 19 amino acids. This CDR3 is CASSSGLAGVVISSYEHYF. The CDR3 nucleotides read TGCGCCAGCAGTTCCGGACTAGCGGGAGTTGTAATTAGTTCCTACGAGCACTACTTC.

Note on this clonotype: An end of the junction differs from the germline gene, which may be a read error. This chain's CDR3 is CASNYTSGARDLFF. DNA of the CDR3: TGTGCCAGCAACTATACTAGTGGCGCCCGGGACCTGTTTTTT. The chain has TRBV11-1 and TRBJ2-2, with D possibly being TRBD1 or TRBD2 (5 bases each). CDR3 length equals 14 residues. From germline, CDR1 is SGHAT and CDR2 FQDESV (reference sequence).

This clonotype has more than one count but fewer than ten. A read error may be the cause here, since a much bigger clone is one base away. The rearrangement joins TRBV24-1 to TRBJ1-2; D is uncertain. The V gene's germline CDR1 is KGHDR and CDR2 SFDVKD. The CDR3 covers 12 residues. V lost 6 bases, J lost 8 bases, and 12 bases lay in between. CDR3 nucleotides: TGTGCCACCAGTACGACGGGTTCCGGCTACACCTTC. Protein product: CATSTTGSGYTF.

A word on this clonotype: With a much larger clone just one base away, this may be a read error. Because the CDR3 is missing its conserved closing phenylalanine or tryptophan, this is likely a read error. The chain links TRBV7-9 to TRBJ2-7, with 7 positions matching TRBD2. V was clipped by 7 bases and J by 2 bases; unmatched bases: 8. The CDR3 has 14 residues. Germline assignment: CDR1 SEHNR and CDR2 FQNEAQ (reference sequence). The CDR3 nucleotides are TGTGCCAGCACCTCGGGGACTACCGCCTACGAGCAGTACTCC. This encodes CASTSGTTAYEQYS.

With regard to this clonotype: One end of the junction fails to match germline, which may point to a read error. The J gene is TRBJ2-7, the V gene TRBV4-1; the D is unclear. The CDR3 loop spans 16 amino acids. The V gene's germline CDR1 is MGHRA and CDR2 YSYEKL. The DNA for the CDR3 is TGCGCCAGCAGTCAAGATAGATGGCTGAACTCCTTCGAGCAGTACTTC. Protein sequence: CASSQDRWLNSFEQYF.

Worth noting for this clonotype: The CDR3 does not end in the conserved phenylalanine or tryptophan, so this is likely a read error. The chain is built from TRBV4-1 and TRBJ2-7; D tentatively fits TRBD1 or TRBD2 (5 bases each). The CDR3 runs 12 residues. The V gene's germline CDR1 is MGHRA and CDR2 YSYEKL. The CDR3 nucleotides are TGCGCCAGCAGCCCAGGGACCTACGTGCAGTACTTG. Its translation: CASSPGTYVQYL.

About this clonotype itself: Sequence at one end of the junction differs from germline and may be a read error. The chain carries TRBV11-1 and TRBJ1-1; tentative D call: TRBD1 (5 bases). This CDR3 comprises 13 residues. Per the germline V gene, CDR1 is SGHAT and CDR2 is FQDESV (reference sequence). This chain's CDR3 is CASGLAPGAEAFF. For the CDR3, the DNA is TGCGCCAGCGGCTTAGCACCGGGGGCTGAAGCTTTCTTT. The full variable domain, completed using reference TRBV11-1 and TRBJ1-1, is EAEVAQSPRYKITEKSQAVAFWCDPISGHATLYWYRQILGQGPELLVQFQDESVVDDSQLPKDRFSAERLKGVDSTLKIQPAELGDSAMYLCASGLAPGAEAFFGQGTRLTVV.

Details on this clonotype: Likely a read error: the CDR3 ends without its conserved phenylalanine or tryptophan. This sequence joins TRBV7-8 and TRBJ2-2; 7 bases map to TRBD1. The junction had 9 bases not matched to a gene; V was cut back by 4 bases and J by 1 base. Germline CDR1 and CDR2: SGHVS and FQNEAQ. The CDR3 totals 17 residues. The DNA for the CDR3 is TGTGCCAGCAGCTCGCCTCGGACAGGCTTGAACACCGGGGAGCTGTTTGAT. Protein product: CASSSPRTGLNTGELFD.

The chain couples TRBV11-2 to TRBJ2-7, with D unclear. The V gene lost 6 bases and the J gene lost 0 bases, with 9 bases spanning the gap. This CDR3 is 13 amino acids long. Germline values: CDR1 SGHAT, CDR2 FQNNGV. For the CDR3, the DNA is TGTGCCAGCAGTTCGACACTCTCCTACGAGCAGTACTTC. Translated, it gives CASSSTLSYEQYF.

With respect to this clonotype: One junction end disagrees with the germline gene, perhaps due to a read error. The rearrangement links TRBV7-8 to TRBJ2-7; no reliable D call. Looked up from germline, CDR1 is SGHVS and CDR2 is FQNEAQ. The CDR3 length is 16 residues. The CDR3 DNA follows: TGTGCCAGCAGCTTAGATGAACTCGGTAGCTCCTACGGGCAGTACTTC. Translating it yields CASSLDELGSSYGQYF.

This clonotype was seen a few times. One base away lies a much larger clone, so this may be a sequencing read error. The chain joins TRBV6-6 to TRBJ2-7; D is possibly TRBD2 (6 bases). The CDR3 runs to 15 residues. Germline lookup yields CDR1 MNHNY and CDR2 SVGAGI (reference sequence). Between the trimmed V and J ends, which lost 4 bases and 1 base, there was a span of 14 bases. The CDR3 loop reads CASSSGSLKSYEQYF. DNA for the CDR3: TGTGCCAGCAGTTCCGGGAGCCTCAAGTCCTACGAGCAGTACTTC.

The rearrangement joins TRBV19 to TRBJ1-1; a possible D gene is TRBD1 (5 bases). The germline CDR1 and CDR2 sequences are LNHDA and SQIVND (reference sequence). This CDR3 spans 16 amino acids. V dropped 5 bases and J dropped 6 bases, with 22 bases sitting between them. In nucleotides, the CDR3 is TGTGCCAGTAGTTCCGCTTCATCTCAGGGTTTCTCTGAAGCTTTCTTT. Protein sequence: CASSSASSQGFSEAFF.

The table lists this clonotype with a count of one. The chain joins TRBV6-6 to TRBJ1-1; D ambiguous. The CDR3 runs 12 residues. V was shortened by 8 bases and J by 7 bases, with 14 bases between the two germline ends. In germline, CDR1 is MNHNY, CDR2 SVGAGI (reference sequence). The CDR3 nucleotides read TGTGCCAGCGGTATGGACCACATTGAAGCTTTCTTT. It yields the protein CASGMDHIEAFF.

A remark on this clonotype: One end of the junction does not line up with germline, which may come from a read error. The CDR3 DNA reads TGTGCCAGTAGTTACAACGGGGGTTCGGAGAGCATTCAGTACTTC. Its protein product is CASSYNGGSESIQYF. This chain uses TRBV6-5 with TRBJ2-4; the D gene is possibly TRBD2 (6 bases). The CDR3 runs to 15 residues. Germline loops: CDR1 MNHEY, CDR2 SVGAGI.

Remarks on this clonotype: At one end the junction does not follow the germline gene, possibly because of a read error. The J gene is TRBJ1-1, the V gene TRBV7-9; D gene ambiguous. Germline V gene sequence: CDR1 SEHNR, CDR2 FQNEAQ (reference sequence). This CDR3 has 12 residues. The CDR3 nucleotides read TGTGCCAGCACCTTAGAGGGCACTGAAGATTTCTTT. This encodes CASTLEGTEDFF.

Comment on this clonotype: A read error may explain this, as a much larger clone is one base away. The chain is built from TRBV18 and TRBJ2-7, with D unresolved. The CDR3 is made up of 13 amino acids. CDR1 and CDR2 (germline): KGHSH, LQKENI. The CDR3 here is CVSSPPQVYEQYF. CDR3 bases: TGTGTCAGCTCACCACCGCAGGTTTACGAGCAGTACTTC.

The chain recombines TRBV7-2 with TRBJ2-7, with D possibly TRBD2 on 6 matching bases. CDR1 and CDR2 (germline): SGHTA, FQGNSA. The CDR3 length is 15 residues. V lost 5 bases and J 9 bases, leaving 23 bases between the germline ends. In DNA form, the CDR3 reads TGTGCCAGCAGCACCTCCGGGACTCCCTCGGCGGCGCAGTACTTC. It yields the protein CASSTSGTPSAAQYF.

This clonotype was seen a few times. Likely a read error: the CDR3 ends without its conserved phenylalanine or tryptophan. This chain uses TRBV29-1 with TRBJ1-1; tentative D call: TRBD1 (6 bases). This CDR3 has 13 amino acids. CDR1 SQVTM and CDR2 ANQGSEA come from the germline V gene. With 3 bases removed from V and 7 bases from J, the gap between germline ends came to 15 bases. The CDR3 bases are TGCAGCGTTGATGGGAGGGGGGTAATTGAAGCTTTCCTT. Its protein is CSVDGRGVIEAFL.